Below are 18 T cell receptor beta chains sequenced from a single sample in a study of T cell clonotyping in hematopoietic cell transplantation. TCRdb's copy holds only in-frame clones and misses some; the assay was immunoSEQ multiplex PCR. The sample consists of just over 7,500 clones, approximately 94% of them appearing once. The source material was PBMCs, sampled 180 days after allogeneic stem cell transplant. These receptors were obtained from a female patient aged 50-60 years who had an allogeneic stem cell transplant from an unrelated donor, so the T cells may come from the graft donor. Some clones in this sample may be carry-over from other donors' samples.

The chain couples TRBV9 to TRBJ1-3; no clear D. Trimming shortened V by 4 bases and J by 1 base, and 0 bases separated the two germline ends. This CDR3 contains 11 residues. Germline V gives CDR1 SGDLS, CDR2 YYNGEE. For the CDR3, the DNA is TGTGCCAGCAGCTCTGGAAACACCATATATTTT. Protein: CASSSGNTIYF.

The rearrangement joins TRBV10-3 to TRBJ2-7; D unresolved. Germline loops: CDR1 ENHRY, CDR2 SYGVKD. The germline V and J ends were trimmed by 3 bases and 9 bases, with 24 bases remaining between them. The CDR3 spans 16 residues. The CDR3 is CAISDPLSVARGGQYF. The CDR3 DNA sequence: TGTGCCATCAGTGACCCCTTATCCGTGGCTCGAGGTGGGCAGTACTTC.

The CDR3 is CASSSGTGRGNTIYF. The DNA for the CDR3 is TGTGCCAGCAGCTCCGGGACAGGGCGGGGAAACACCATATATTTT. V gene TRBV7-6 combines with J gene TRBJ1-3, with TRBD1 matching 9 bases. This CDR3 is built from 15 residues. Germline V CDR1 and CDR2: SGHVS, FNYEAQ. Losses at the gene ends were 4 bases for V and 4 bases for J; bases not matched to a gene: 5.

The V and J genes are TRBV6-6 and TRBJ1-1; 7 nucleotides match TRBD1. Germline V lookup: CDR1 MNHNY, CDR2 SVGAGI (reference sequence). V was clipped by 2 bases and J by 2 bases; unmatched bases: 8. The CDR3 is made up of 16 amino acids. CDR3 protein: CASSYPPRDRNTEAFF. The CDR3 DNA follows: TGTGCCAGCAGTTACCCACCCCGGGACAGAAACACTGAAGCTTTCTTT.

As DNA, the CDR3 is TGTGCCAGCAGCGTAGACGGGGCGCGGAGGGAAAAACTGTTTTTT. Translation: CASSVDGARREKLFF. The V and J genes are TRBV9 and TRBJ1-4; D possibly corresponds to TRBD1 (5 bases). Germline V lookup: CDR1 SGDLS, CDR2 YYNGEE. Trimming pared 0 bases from V and 8 bases from J, leaving 14 bases between. This CDR3 is built from 15 residues.

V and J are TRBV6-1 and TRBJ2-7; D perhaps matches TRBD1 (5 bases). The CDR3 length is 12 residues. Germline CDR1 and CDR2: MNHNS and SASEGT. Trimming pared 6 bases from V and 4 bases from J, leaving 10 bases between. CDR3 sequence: CASSETVYEQYV. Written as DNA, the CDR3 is TGTGCCAGCAGCGAGACAGTTTACGAGCAGTACGTC.

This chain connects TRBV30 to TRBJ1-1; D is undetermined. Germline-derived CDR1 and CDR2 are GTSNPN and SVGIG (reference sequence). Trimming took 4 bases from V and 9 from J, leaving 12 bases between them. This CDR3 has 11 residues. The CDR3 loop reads CAWTWGGKAFF. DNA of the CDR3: TGTGCCTGGACATGGGGTGGCAAAGCTTTCTTT.

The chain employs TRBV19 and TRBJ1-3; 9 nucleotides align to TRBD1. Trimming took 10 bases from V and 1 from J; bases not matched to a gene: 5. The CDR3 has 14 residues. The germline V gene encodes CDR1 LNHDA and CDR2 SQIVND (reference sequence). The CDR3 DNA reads TGTGCCACCCGGGACAGGGCTTCTGGAAACACCATATATTTT. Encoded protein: CATRDRASGNTIYF.

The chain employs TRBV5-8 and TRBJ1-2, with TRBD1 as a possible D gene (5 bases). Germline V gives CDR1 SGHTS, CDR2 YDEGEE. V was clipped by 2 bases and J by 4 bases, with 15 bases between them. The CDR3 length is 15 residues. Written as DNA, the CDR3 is TGTGCCAGCAGCTTCGGGGGGGGACTGTTCTATGGCTACACCTTC. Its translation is CASSFGGGLFYGYTF.

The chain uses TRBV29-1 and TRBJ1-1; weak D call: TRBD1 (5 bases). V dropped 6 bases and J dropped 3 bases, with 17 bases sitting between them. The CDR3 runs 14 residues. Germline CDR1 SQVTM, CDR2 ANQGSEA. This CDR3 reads CSVSTGTSHTEAFF. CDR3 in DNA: TGCAGCGTCTCGACCGGGACGTCGCACACTGAAGCTTTCTTT.

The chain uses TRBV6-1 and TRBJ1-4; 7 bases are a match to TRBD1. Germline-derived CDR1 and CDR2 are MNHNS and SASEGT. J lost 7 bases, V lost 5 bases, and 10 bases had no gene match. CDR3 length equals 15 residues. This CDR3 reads CASSNRDRNFEKLFF. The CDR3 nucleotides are TGTGCCAGCAGTAACCGGGACAGAAACTTTGAAAAACTGTTTTTT.

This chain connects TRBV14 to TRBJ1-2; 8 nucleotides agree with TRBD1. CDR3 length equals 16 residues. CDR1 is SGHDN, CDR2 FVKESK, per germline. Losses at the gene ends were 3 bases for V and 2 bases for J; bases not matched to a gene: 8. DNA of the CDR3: TGTGCCAGCAGCCACCGATGGGGGGACAGGAACTATGGCTACACCTTC. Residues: CASSHRWGDRNYGYTF.

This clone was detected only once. The CDR3 sequence is CASSQGSGTYEQYF. The CDR3, as DNA: TGTGCCAGCAGTCAGGGTAGTGGGACCTACGAGCAGTACTTC. The chain carries TRBV2 and TRBJ2-7; weak D call: TRBD1 (5 bases). CDR3 length equals 14 residues. Germline V gene lookup returns CDR1 SNHLY and CDR2 FYNNEI. V lost 5 bases, J lost 2 bases, and 13 bases lay in between. Together with reference TRBV2 and TRBJ2-7, the CDR3 gives the full variable domain: EPEVTQTPSHQVTQMGQEVILRCVPISNHLYFYWYRQILGQKVEFLVSFYNNEISEKSEIFDDQFSVERPDGSNFTLKIRSTKLEDSAMYFCASSQGSGTYEQYFGPGTRLTVT.

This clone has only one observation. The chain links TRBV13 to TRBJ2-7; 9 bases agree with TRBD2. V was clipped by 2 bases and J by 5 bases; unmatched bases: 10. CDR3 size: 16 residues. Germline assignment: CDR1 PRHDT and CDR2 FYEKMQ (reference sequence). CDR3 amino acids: CASSLIGLAGVHEQYF. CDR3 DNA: TGTGCCAGCAGCTTAATAGGGTTAGCGGGAGTCCACGAGCAGTACTTC. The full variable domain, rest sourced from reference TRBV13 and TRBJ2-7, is AAGVIQSPRHLIKEKRETATLKCYPIPRHDTVYWYQQGPGQDPQFLISFYEKMQSDKGSIPDRFSAQQFSDYHSELNMSSLELGDSALYFCASSLIGLAGVHEQYFGPGTRLTVT.

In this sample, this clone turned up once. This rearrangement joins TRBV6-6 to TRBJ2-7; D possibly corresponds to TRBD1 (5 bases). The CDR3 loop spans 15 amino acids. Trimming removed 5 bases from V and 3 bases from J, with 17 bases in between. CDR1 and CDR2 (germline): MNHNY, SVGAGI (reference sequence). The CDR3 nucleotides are TGTGCCAGCAGTACCGGGTCGGCAGGGATCTACGAGCAGTACTTC. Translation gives CASSTGSAGIYEQYF.

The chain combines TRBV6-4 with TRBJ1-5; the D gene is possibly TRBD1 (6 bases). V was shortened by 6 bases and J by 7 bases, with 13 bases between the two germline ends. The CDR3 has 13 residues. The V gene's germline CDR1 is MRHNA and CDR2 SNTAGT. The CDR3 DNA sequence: TGTGCCAGCAGCCCCGAGGGGGGCCAGCCCCAGCATTTT. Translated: CASSPEGGQPQHF.

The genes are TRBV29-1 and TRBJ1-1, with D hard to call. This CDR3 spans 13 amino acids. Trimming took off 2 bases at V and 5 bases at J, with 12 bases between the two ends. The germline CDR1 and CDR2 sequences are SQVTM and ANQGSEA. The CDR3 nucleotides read TGCAGCGTTGAACTCCAGAAAGGGACTGAAGCTTTCTTT. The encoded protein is CSVELQKGTEAFF.

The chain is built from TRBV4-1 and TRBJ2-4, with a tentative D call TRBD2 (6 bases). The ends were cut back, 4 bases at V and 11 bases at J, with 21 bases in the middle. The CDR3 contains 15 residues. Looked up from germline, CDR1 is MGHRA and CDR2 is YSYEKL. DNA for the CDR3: TGCGCCAGCAGCCCAGGCGGGGCACGGAGCCGCCTTCAGTACTTC. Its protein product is CASSPGGARSRLQYF.